The 5 T cell receptor beta chains below all came from one sample that was sequenced in a study of blood T cells in healthy people across ages. Primers used in a second PCR of about 7 to 12 cycles were a sample-barcoded 5' primer and a J-beta primer mix. TCRdb used MiXCR to reprocess the 5' RACE reads, holding one entry per CDR3 protein. The table shows about 840,000 distinct CDR3 sequences, with 25% to 35% occurring only once. This same sample was also taken into another study, of T cells of mothers and their children.

The sequencing sample was made of blood. Receptors were obtained from a woman aged 40 to 49 in good health.

In this sample, this clonotype turned up many times. The rearrangement links TRBV24-1 to TRBJ2-5, with 8 bases lining up with TRBD1. The trim removed 6 bases at V and 1 base at J, leaving 3 bases unmatched. Germline V gene lookup returns CDR1 KGHDR and CDR2 SFDVKD. The CDR3 extends over 14 amino acids. The CDR3 bases are TGTGCCACCAGTCCGGGACAGGTCCAAGAGACCCAGTACTTC. Amino acid sequence: CATSPGQVQETQYF.

This clonotype was recorded at least ten times. V and J are TRBV6-2 or TRBV6-3 and TRBJ1-5; 8 bases are a match to TRBD1. This CDR3 has 14 amino acids. The trim removed 6 bases at V and 7 bases at J, leaving 8 bases unmatched. Germline V gives CDR1 MNHEY, CDR2 SVGEGT. CDR3 coding DNA: TGTGCCAGCAGCACCGGGACAGGCTCCCAGCCCCAGCATTTT. Encoded protein: CASSTGTGSQPQHF.

This clonotype was detected many times. The chain links TRBV7-2 to TRBJ2-1; D tentatively reads TRBD1 or TRBD2 (5 bases each). Per the germline V gene, CDR1 is SGHTA and CDR2 is FQGNSA. V was pared by 4 bases and J by 4 bases, with 14 bases between. The CDR3 length is 15 residues. The CDR3 loop reads CASSSWGSGYNEQFF. Here the CDR3 DNA reads TGTGCCAGCAGCTCCTGGGGGTCAGGATACAATGAGCAGTTCTTC.

The CDR3 protein is CASSDRHRAGGTEAFF. CDR3 nucleotide sequence: TGTGCCAGCAGTGACCGCCACAGGGCGGGTGGCACTGAAGCTTTCTTT. The chain employs TRBV25-1 and TRBJ1-1; a weak D match, TRBD1 (6 bases). This CDR3 has 16 residues. Trimming took 3 bases from V and 4 from J, leaving 18 bases between them. Germline CDR1 and CDR2: MGHDK and SYGVNS.

Of note for this clonotype: This may be a read error, as it is one base from a much larger clone. J is TRBJ1-4 and V is TRBV7-9, with D maybe TRBD1 (6 bases). Germline loops: CDR1 SEHNR, CDR2 FQNEAQ (reference sequence). This CDR3 spans 16 amino acids. As DNA, the CDR3 is TGTGCCGGCAGCTTAGGGAACGGACAGACTAATGAAAAACTGTTTTTT. It yields the protein CAGSLGNGQTNEKLFF. Supplemented by reference TRBV7-9 and TRBJ1-4, the full variable domain reads DTGVSQNPRHKITKRGQNVTFRCDPISEHNRLYWYRQTLGQGPEFLTYFQNEAQLEKSRLLSDRFSAERPKGSFSTLEIQRTEQGDSAMYLCAGSLGNGQTNEKLFFGSGTQLSVL.